This T cell receptor (beta chain) was captured by sequencing in a study of T cell repertoires in aging, cancer and after chemotherapy. Study details: Donor ages fell into six groups from 30 or younger up to 70 or older. Repeat sampling of healthy donors over several months to years showed clear clonal overlap.

The template was genomic DNA from peripheral blood, not RNA. The germline gives CDR1 DFQATT, CDR2 SNEGSKA (reference sequence). The CDR3 sequence is 16 residues long. Losses at the gene ends were 4 bases for V and 3 bases for J; bases not matched to a gene: 9. Rearranged V-D-J TRB sequences were amplified with a mixed TRB-A/B primer pool. TCRdb itself ran the multiplex PCR reads through MiXCR, one entry per CDR3 protein. The sample includes more than 10,000 distinct CDR3 sequences, 21% of them seen just once. The material sequenced was blood. The chain couples TRBV20-1 to TRBJ2-5, with 12 positions matching TRBD2. This TCR was sampled from a human donor in good health. The CDR3 coding sequence is TGCAGTGCTATCCGGTTTAGGACTAGCGGGGAAGAGACCCAGTACTTC. This translates into CSAIRFRTSGEETQYF.